This T cell receptor beta chain was captured in a study of a mutant IDH1 vaccine in newly diagnosed glioma. Background on the study: Vaccination started 4-6 weeks after radiotherapy alone, or with temozolomide cycles. Averaging roughly 40 years of age, treated patients were about 60% male and approximately 40% female. Visit V13 took place at week 47, and visit V12 happened at week 35.

CDR1 is MNHNS, CDR2 SASEGT, per germline. The CDR3 extends over 16 amino acids. The V gene end was trimmed by 4 bases and the J gene end by 9 bases; junction bases not matched to a gene: 11. Regarding time point: week 47, end of study. In the vaccine, a single dose held 300 ug of the mutant IDH1 20-mer peptide, along with topical imiquimod. Donors had new IDH1-mutant astrocytomas of WHO grade 3 or 4 (ATRX-lost). The method was immunoSEQ multiplex PCR; TCRdb's version includes in-frame clones alone and lacks a portion of them. The sample shows around 40,000 clones, around 82% of them seen only once. About this clone itself: The antigen is undetermined.

The source material was PBMCs, sampled from a glioma patient whose treatment included an IDH1 peptide vaccine. J is TRBJ1-6 and V is TRBV6-1, with 8 bases fitting TRBD1. The receptor was isolated from a man between 18 and 35 years old with glioma. Some clones in this sample may be carry-over from other donors' samples. CDR3 DNA sequence: TGTGCCAGCAGTGGACCTTTGGGACAGGAGTTTTCACCCCTCCACTTT. This sequence encodes CASSGPLGQEFSPLHF.